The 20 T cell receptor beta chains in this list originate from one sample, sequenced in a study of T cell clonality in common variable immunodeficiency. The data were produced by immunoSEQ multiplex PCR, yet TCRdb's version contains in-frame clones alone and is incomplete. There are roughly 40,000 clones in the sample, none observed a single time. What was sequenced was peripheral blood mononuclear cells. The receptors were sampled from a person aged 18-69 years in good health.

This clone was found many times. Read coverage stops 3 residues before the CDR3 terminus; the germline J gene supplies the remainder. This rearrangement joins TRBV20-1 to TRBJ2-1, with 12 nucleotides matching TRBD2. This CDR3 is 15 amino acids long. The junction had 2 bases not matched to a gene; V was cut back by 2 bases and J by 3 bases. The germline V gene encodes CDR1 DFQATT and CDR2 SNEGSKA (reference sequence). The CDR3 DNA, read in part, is TGCAGTGCTAGAACTAGCGGGGGGTACTACAATGAG. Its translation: CSARTSGGYYNE. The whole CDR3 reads CSARTSGGYYNEQFF.

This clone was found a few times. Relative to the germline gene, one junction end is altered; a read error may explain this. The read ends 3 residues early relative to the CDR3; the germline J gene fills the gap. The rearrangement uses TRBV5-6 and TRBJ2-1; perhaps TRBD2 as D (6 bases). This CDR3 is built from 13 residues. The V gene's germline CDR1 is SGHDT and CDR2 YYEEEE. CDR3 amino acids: CVSSLEGSDEQFF. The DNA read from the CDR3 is TGTGTCAGCAGCTTGGAGGGCTCGGATGAG.

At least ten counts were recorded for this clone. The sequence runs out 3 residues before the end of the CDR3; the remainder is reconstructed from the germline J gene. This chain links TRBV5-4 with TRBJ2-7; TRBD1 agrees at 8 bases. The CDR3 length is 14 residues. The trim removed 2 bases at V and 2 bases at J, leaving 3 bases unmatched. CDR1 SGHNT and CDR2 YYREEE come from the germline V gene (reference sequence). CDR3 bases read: TGTGCCAGCAGCTTCGAGACAGGGGCCTACGAG. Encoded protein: CASSFETGAYE. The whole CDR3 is CASSFETGAYEQYF.

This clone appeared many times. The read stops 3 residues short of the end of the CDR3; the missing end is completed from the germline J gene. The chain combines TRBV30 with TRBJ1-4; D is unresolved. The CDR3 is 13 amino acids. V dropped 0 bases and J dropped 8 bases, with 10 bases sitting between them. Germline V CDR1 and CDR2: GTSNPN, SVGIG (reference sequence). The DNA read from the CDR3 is TGTGCCTGGAGTGTACGAGAAGGGGAAAAA. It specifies CAWSVREGEK. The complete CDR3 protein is CAWSVREGEKLFF.

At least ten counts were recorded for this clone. The CDR3 DNA, read in part, is TGTGCCAGCAGCCTCGAGCCAGGGGATGGAACAGATACG. Amino acid sequence: CASSLEPGDGTDT. The full CDR3 is CASSLEPGDGTDTQYF. The chain couples TRBV7-3 to TRBJ2-3; TRBD1 is a possible D gene (6 bases). The CDR3 end falls 3 residues outside the read, so it is completed with the germline J gene. The CDR3 has 16 residues. The ends were cut back, 5 bases at V and 3 bases at J, with 18 bases in the middle. Germline V gives CDR1 SGHTA, CDR2 FQGTGA. The whole variable domain, filled in from reference TRBV7-3 and TRBJ2-3, reads GAGVSQTPSNKVTEKGKYVELRCDPISGHTALYWYRQSLGQGPEFLIYFQGTGAADDSGLPNDRFFAVRPEGSVSTLKIQRTERGDSAVYLCASSLEPGDGTDTQYFGPGTRLTVL.

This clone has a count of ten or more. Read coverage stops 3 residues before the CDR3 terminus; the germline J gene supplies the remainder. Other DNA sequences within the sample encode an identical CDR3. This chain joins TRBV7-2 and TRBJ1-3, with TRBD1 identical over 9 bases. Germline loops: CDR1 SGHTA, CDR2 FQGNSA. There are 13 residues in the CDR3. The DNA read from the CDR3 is TGTGCCAGCAGCTTGCCCAAGGGACAGGGA. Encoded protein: CASSLPKGQG. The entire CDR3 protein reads CASSLPKGQGIYF.

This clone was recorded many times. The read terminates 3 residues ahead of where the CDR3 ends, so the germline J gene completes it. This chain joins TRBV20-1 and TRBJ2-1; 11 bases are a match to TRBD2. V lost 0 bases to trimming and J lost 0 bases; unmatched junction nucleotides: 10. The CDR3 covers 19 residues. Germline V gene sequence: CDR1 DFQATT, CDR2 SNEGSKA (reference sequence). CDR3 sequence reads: CSARDLGTSGLYSYNEQFF. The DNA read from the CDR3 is TGCAGTGCTAGAGATCTGGGGACTAGCGGACTGTACTCCTACAATGAG.

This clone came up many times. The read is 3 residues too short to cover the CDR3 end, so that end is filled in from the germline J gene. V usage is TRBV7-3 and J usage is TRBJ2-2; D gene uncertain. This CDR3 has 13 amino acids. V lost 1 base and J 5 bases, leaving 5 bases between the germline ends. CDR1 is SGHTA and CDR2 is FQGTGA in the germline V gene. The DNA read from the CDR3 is TGTGCCAGCAGCTTAAATCCTACCGGGGAG. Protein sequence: CASSLNPTGE. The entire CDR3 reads CASSLNPTGELFF.

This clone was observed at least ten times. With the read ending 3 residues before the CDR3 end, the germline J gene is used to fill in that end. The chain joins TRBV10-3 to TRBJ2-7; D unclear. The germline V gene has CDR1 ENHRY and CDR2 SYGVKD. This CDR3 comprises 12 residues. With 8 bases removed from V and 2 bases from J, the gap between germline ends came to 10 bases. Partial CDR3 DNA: TGTGCCATCTCAAGCGTTCCCTACGAG. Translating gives CAISSVPYE. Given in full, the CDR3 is CAISSVPYEQYF.

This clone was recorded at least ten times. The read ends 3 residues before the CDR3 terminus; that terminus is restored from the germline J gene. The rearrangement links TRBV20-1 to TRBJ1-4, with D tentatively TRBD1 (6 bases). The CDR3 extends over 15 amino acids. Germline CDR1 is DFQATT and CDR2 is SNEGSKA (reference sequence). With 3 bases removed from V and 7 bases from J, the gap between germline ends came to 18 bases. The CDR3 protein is CSASLGGWDLEKLFF. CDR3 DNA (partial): TGCAGTGCTAGCCTAGGGGGTTGGGATCTTGAAAAA.

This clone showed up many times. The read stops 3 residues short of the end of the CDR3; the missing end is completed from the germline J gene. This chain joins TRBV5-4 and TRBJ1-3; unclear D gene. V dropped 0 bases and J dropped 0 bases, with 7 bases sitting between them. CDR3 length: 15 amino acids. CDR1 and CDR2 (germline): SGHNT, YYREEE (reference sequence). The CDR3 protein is CASSLGAISGNTIYF. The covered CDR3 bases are TGTGCCAGCAGCTTGGGAGCGATCTCTGGAAACACC.

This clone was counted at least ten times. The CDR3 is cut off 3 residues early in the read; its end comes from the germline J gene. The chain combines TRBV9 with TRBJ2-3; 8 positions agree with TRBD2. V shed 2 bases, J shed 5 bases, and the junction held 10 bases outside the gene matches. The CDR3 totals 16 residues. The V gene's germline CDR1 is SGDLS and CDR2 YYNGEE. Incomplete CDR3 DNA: TGTGCCAGCAGCGTTCGCGGGGGGTCCCGAGTAGATACG. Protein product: CASSVRGGSRVDT. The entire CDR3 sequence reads CASSVRGGSRVDTQYF.

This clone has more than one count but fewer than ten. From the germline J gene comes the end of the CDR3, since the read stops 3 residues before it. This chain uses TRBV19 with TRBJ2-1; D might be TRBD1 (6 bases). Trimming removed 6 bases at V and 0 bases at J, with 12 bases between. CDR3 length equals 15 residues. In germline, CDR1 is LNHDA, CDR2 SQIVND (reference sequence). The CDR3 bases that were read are TGTGCCAGTAGCCAAGACAGGTCCTCCTACAATGAG. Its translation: CASSQDRSSYNE. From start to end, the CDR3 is CASSQDRSSYNEQFF. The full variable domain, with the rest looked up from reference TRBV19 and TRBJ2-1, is DGGITQSPKYLFRKEGQNVTLSCEQNLNHDAMYWYRQDPGQGLRLIYYSQIVNDFQKGDIAEGYSVSREKKESFPLTVTSAQKNPTAFYLCASSQDRSSYNEQFFGPGTRLTVL.

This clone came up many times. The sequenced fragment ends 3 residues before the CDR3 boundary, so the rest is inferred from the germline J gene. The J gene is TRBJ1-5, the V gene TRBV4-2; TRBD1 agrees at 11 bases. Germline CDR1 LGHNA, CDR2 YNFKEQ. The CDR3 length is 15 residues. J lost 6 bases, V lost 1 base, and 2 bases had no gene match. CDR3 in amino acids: CASSQGTGGGQPQHF. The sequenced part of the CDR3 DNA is TGTGCCAGCAGCCAAGGGACAGGGGGCGGTCAGCCC.

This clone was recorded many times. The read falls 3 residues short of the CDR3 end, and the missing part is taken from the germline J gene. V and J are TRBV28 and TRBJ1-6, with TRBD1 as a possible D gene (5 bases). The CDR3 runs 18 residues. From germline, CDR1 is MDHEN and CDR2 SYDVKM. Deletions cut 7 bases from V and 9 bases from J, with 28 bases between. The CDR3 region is CASKTGGGSASWSSPLHF. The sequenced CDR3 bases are TGTGCCAGCAAGACCGGGGGAGGCAGCGCATCTTGGTCTTCACCC. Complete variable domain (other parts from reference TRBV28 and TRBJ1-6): DVKVTQSSRYLVKRTGEKVFLECVQDMDHENMFWYRQDPGLGLRLIYFSYDVKMKEKGDIPEGYSVSREKKERFSLILESASTNQTSMYLCASKTGGGSASWSSPLHFGNGTRLTVT.

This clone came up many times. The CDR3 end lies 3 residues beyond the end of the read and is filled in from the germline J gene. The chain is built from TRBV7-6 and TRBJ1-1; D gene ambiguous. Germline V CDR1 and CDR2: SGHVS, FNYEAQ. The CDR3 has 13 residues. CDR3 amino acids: CASSPGGIWEAFF. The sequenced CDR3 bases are TGTGCCAGCAGCCCAGGAGGTATTTGGGAA.

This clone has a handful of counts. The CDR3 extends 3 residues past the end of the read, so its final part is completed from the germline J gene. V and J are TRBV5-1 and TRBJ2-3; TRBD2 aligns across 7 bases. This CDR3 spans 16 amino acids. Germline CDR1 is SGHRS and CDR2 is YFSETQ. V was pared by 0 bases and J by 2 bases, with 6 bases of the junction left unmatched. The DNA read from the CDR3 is TGCGCCAGCAGCTTGGAGCCTAGCGGTTTCACAGATACG. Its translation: CASSLEPSGFTDT. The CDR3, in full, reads CASSLEPSGFTDTQYF. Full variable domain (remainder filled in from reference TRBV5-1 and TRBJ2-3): KAGVTQTPRYLIKTRGQQVTLSCSPISGHRSVSWYQQTPGQGLQFLFEYFSETQRNKGNFPGRFSGRQFSNSRSEMNVSTLELGDSALYLCASSLEPSGFTDTQYFGPGTRLTVL.

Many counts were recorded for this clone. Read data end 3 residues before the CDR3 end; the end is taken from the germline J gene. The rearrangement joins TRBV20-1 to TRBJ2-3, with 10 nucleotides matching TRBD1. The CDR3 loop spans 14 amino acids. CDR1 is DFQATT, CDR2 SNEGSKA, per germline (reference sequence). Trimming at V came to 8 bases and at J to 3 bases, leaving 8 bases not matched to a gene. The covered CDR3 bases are TGCAGTTCAACGACAGGGGGCAGGACAGATACG. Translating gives CSSTTGGRTDT. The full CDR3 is CSSTTGGRTDTQYF.

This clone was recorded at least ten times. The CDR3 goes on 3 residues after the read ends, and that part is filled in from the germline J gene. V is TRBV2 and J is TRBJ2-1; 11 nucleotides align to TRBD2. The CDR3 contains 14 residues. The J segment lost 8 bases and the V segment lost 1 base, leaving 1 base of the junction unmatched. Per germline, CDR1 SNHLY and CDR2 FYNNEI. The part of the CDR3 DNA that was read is TGTGCCAGCAGTGAAGGTAGCGGGAGGGATGAG. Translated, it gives CASSEGSGRDE. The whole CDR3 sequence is CASSEGSGRDEQFF.

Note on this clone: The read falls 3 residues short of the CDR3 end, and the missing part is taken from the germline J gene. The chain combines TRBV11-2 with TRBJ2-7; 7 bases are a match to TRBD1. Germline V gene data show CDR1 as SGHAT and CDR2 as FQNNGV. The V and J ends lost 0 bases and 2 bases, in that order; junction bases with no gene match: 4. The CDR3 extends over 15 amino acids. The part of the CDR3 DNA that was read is TGTGCCAGCAGCTTAGAGGGTCAGGGGGCCTACGAG. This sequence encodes CASSLEGQGAYE. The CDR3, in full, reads CASSLEGQGAYEQYF. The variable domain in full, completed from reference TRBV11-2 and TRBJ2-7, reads EAGVAQSPRYKIIEKRQSVAFWCNPISGHATLYWYQQILGQGPKLLIQFQNNGVVDDSQLPKDRFSAERLKGVDSTLKIQPAKLEDSAVYLCASSLEGQGAYEQYFGPGTRLTVT.